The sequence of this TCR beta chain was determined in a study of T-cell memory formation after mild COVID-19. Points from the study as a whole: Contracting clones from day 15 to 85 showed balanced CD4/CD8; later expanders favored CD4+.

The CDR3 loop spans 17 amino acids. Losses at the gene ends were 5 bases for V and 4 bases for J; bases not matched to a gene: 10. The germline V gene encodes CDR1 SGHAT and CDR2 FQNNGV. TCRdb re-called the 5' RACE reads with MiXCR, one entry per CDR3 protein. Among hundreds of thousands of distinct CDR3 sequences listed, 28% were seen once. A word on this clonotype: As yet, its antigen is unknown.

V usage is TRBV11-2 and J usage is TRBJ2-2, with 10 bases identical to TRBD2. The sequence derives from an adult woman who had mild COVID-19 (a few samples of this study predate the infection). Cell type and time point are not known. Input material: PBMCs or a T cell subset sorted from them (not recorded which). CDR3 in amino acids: CASSPPWGLASTGELFF. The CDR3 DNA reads TGTGCCAGCAGCCCCCCCTGGGGACTAGCGAGCACCGGGGAGCTGTTTTTT.